The 14 T cell receptor beta chains reported below all come from one sample, sequenced in a study of graft-versus-host responses after intestinal transplantation. The data were produced by immunoSEQ multiplex PCR, yet TCRdb's version contains in-frame clones alone and is incomplete. The sample has under 20,000 clones, around nine tenths seen once. The sequencing used PBMCs, collected 357 days after transplant. Receptor source: a human patient who received an intestinal transplant, so some T cells may come from the graft donor.

This clone was recorded once. The genes are TRBV7-2 and TRBJ2-3; 10 bases align to TRBD2. The CDR3 covers 19 residues. Losses at the gene ends were 3 bases for V and 6 bases for J; bases not matched to a gene: 18. Germline V gives CDR1 SGHTA, CDR2 FQGNSA. In DNA, the CDR3 is TGTGCCAGCAGCTTTTATGGGGTTTCGGCTAGCGGGAGAGAGGATACGCAGTATTTT. It encodes CASSFYGVSASGREDTQYF.

The rearrangement uses TRBV6-1 and TRBJ1-6; maybe TRBD1 (5 bases). V lost 3 bases and J 9 bases, leaving 15 bases between the germline ends. CDR1 MNHNS and CDR2 SASEGT come from the germline V gene. This CDR3 region has 15 residues. The CDR3 DNA is TGTGCCAGCAGTGATCCGGGACGAGAGTTTTCACCCCTCCACTTT. Translated: CASSDPGREFSPLHF.

The gene calls are TRBV6-5 and TRBJ2-3; D is perhaps TRBD1 (6 bases). Looked up from germline, CDR1 is MNHEY and CDR2 is SVGAGI. V lost 1 base to trimming and J lost 0 bases, with 8 bases between them. The CDR3 loop spans 15 amino acids. The CDR3 is CASSYLRGSTDTQYF. The CDR3 DNA is TGTGCCAGCAGTTACTTGAGGGGGAGCACAGATACGCAGTATTTT.

The chain recombines TRBV5-1 with TRBJ2-7; D unresolved. Germline loops: CDR1 SGHRS, CDR2 YFSETQ. Trimming stripped 2 bases from V and 3 bases from J, with 12 bases between. The CDR3 spans 14 residues. In DNA form, the CDR3 reads TGCGCCAGCAGCTTAGCTACCGGGTTCTACGAGCAGTACTTC. Translated: CASSLATGFYEQYF.

The CDR3, as DNA: TGTGCCAGCAGTTACTCGAAGTTAAATGAGCAGTTCTTC. It yields the protein CASSYSKLNEQFF. The rearrangement uses TRBV6-6 and TRBJ2-1; D is unclear. Germline V CDR1 and CDR2: MNHNY, SVGAGI (reference sequence). The CDR3 contains 13 residues. V gave up 0 bases and J gave up 7 bases, with 7 bases separating them.

V is TRBV6-1 and J is TRBJ2-3, with unresolved D. The CDR3 is made up of 15 amino acids. Trimming cost V 1 base and J 9 bases, with 17 bases left between them. CDR1 is MNHNS, CDR2 SASEGT, per germline. For the CDR3, the DNA is TGTGCCAGCAGTGAAGTTGGGGTGGCGGCTGAAACGCAGTATTTT. Translated, it gives CASSEVGVAAETQYF.

This chain uses TRBV6-5 with TRBJ1-4, with 9 bases that match TRBD1. The V gene end was trimmed by 8 bases and the J gene end by 7 bases; junction bases not matched to a gene: 11. CDR3 size: 15 residues. Germline V gene sequence: CDR1 MNHEY, CDR2 SVGAGI. CDR3 in amino acids: CASCRQGELIEKLFF. The DNA for the CDR3 is TGTGCCAGCTGCCGACAGGGGGAGTTGATTGAAAAACTGTTTTTT.

The chain's CDR3 is CASSIKGLAGGVLTF. The CDR3 region has the DNA TGTGCCAGTAGTATTAAGGGACTAGCGGGAGGCGTCCTGACTTTC. The rearrangement joins TRBV19 to TRBJ2-6, with TRBD2 matching over 15 bases. V shed 3 bases and J 12 bases; nucleotides not matched to a gene: 3. This CDR3 comprises 15 residues. Germline V gene data show CDR1 as LNHDA and CDR2 as SQIVND (reference sequence).

This clone was detected once. This sequence joins TRBV2 and TRBJ2-7; D not certain. Germline V lookup: CDR1 SNHLY, CDR2 FYNNEI. V was clipped by 5 bases and J by 3 bases, with 5 bases between them. The CDR3 runs 11 residues. The CDR3 loop is CASSLLYEQYF. The CDR3 DNA sequence: TGTGCCAGCAGTCTTCTCTACGAGCAGTACTTC.

This sequence joins TRBV9 and TRBJ1-5; TRBD1 is a possible D gene (5 bases). CDR3 length equals 15 residues. With 2 bases removed from V and 2 bases from J, the gap between germline ends came to 11 bases. CDR1 and CDR2 (germline): SGDLS, YYNGEE. The CDR3 sequence: CASSVTGDGNQPQHF. CDR3 DNA: TGTGCCAGCAGCGTGACGGGGGACGGCAATCAGCCCCAGCATTTT.

This clone has only one observation. This chain joins TRBV19 and TRBJ1-1, with D perhaps matching TRBD1 (5 bases). Germline V lookup: CDR1 LNHDA, CDR2 SQIVND (reference sequence). Trimming took off 2 bases at V and 6 bases at J, with 13 bases between the two ends. The CDR3 has 14 residues. The CDR3: CASSIRGTMAEAFF. The CDR3 DNA follows: TGTGCCAGTAGTATACGGGGGACGATGGCTGAAGCTTTCTTT.

The chain couples TRBV6-5 to TRBJ1-3; 7 nucleotides agree with TRBD1. Germline-derived CDR1 and CDR2 are MNHEY and SVGAGI. The CDR3 is 14 amino acids. V shed 8 bases and J 4 bases; nucleotides not matched to a gene: 8. In nucleotides, the CDR3 is TGTGCCAGCGGTAAACCGGGACAGGGAAACACCATATATTTT. This gives the protein CASGKPGQGNTIYF.

This clone was seen once. This chain connects TRBV6-5 to TRBJ1-5; D gene unclear. The CDR3 length is 15 residues. With 2 bases removed from V and 1 base from J, the gap between germline ends came to 9 bases. Germline V lookup: CDR1 MNHEY, CDR2 SVGAGI. CDR3: CASSYGETSNQPQHF. The CDR3 nucleotides are TGTGCCAGCAGTTACGGGGAGACGAGCAATCAGCCCCAGCATTTT.

The V call is TRBV6-6, the J call TRBJ2-5; TRBD1 agrees at 9 bases. CDR3 length: 15 residues. Per the germline V gene, CDR1 is MNHNY and CDR2 is SVGAGI (reference sequence). With 5 bases clipped from V and 6 bases from J, the junction kept 10 bases outside the gene matches. The DNA for the CDR3 is TGTGCCAGCAGTAAACAGGGGGCCATGGGGAAGACCCAGTACTTC. Its translation is CASSKQGAMGKTQYF.